The present T cell receptor beta chain was sequenced within a study of blood T cell repertoires in COVID-19. For the study at large: Researchers got acute and convalescent COVID-19 samples from the United States, Italy and Spain. T cells, B-cell-depleted T cells, or PBMCs supplied cDNA or gDNA.

Per the study methods: Reference gene primer amplification gave estimated nucleated cell counts. Here immunoSEQ multiplex PCR was the method, and the copy in TCRdb shows in-frame clones only, minus some. The V and J calls and clone size are taken from that table; D and trimming were inferred from the DNA. The repertoire holds more than 100,000 clones, with around 84% as singletons. The sample taken for sequencing was peripheral blood. The TCR sequence derives from a woman of 80 years or more with acute or convalescent COVID-19.

CDR3 region: CASGMTGVGLFF. The CDR3 DNA reads TGTGCCAGTGGAATGACAGGGGTTGGACTGTTTTTT. The J gene is TRBJ1-4, the V gene TRBV19, with TRBD1 matching 8 bases. Germline lookup yields CDR1 LNHDA and CDR2 SQIVND (reference sequence). Losses at the gene ends were 8 bases for V and 13 bases for J; bases not matched to a gene: 9. The CDR3 spans 12 residues.